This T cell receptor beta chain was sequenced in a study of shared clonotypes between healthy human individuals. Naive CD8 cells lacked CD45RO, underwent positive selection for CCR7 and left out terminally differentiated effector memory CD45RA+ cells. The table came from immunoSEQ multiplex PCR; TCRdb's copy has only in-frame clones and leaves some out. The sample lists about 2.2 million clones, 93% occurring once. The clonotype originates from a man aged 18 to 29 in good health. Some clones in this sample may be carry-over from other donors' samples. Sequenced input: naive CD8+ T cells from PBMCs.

In DNA form, the CDR3 reads TGCGCCAGCTTACGGGGACTAGCGGGTGACGGGGAGCTGTTTTTT. Translated, it gives CASLRGLAGDGELFF. This sequence joins TRBV10-2 and TRBJ2-2, with 12 nucleotides matching TRBD2. J was trimmed by 7 bases and V by 8 bases; bases with no gene match: 8. Germline CDR1 is WSHSY and CDR2 is SAAADI. This CDR3 spans 15 amino acids.